Listed below are T cell receptor beta chains from one sample, sequenced in a study of T-cell memory formation after mild COVID-19. Via MiXCR, TCRdb re-called the 5' RACE reads, giving one row per CDR3 protein. The top ten clones hold 20% to 25% of a sample with hundreds of thousands of distinct CDR3 sequences, approximately 19% of them seen once. Sequencing was performed on PBMCs or a T cell subset sorted from them (not recorded which). Source of these receptors: a man younger than 35 who had mild COVID-19 (a few samples of this study predate the infection). Cell type and time point are not known. CDR3s include the opening cysteine and the closing phenylalanine or tryptophan. Fields, in order: J gene, D gene, V gene, clone size, CDR3 protein, CDR3 DNA. A D gene is named only where the DNA matches it firmly. Size values are once, few and many counts, or a class for expanded clones, and some rows have none.

>TRBJ1-2|.|TRBV6-2/TRBV6-3|few
CAVKGAASNYGYTF
TGTGCCGTTAAAGGGGCGGCGTCGAACTATGGCTACACCTTC
>TRBJ1-5|TRBD1|TRBV9|.
CASSLGQESNQPQHF
TGTGCCAGCAGCCTCGGACAGGAAAGCAATCAGCCCCAGCATTTT
>TRBJ1-2|TRBD1|TRBV12-3/TRBV12-4|.
CASSLVPTGIPSGYTF
TGTGCCAGCAGTTTAGTCCCGACAGGGATCCCATCTGGCTACACCTTC
>TRBJ2-7|.|TRBV29-1|.
CSVGETDPGLGEQYF
TGCAGCGTTGGGGAGACAGATCCCGGCTTGGGGGAGCAGTACTTC
>TRBJ1-5|.|TRBV19|.
CASSIPPGAQHF
TGTGCCAGTAGTATCCCCCCGGGGGCCCAGCATTTT
>TRBJ1-5|.|TRBV25-1|.
CASSPGRTFNQPQHF
TGTGCCAGCAGCCCGGGACGGACGTTCAATCAGCCCCAGCATTTT
>TRBJ2-7|.|TRBV7-9|many
CASAQTYEQYF
TGTGCCAGCGCACAGACCTACGAGCAGTACTTC
>TRBJ1-1|.|TRBV6-5|few
CASWGIEAFF
TGTGCCAGCTGGGGGATTGAAGCTTTCTTT
>TRBJ2-2|TRBD2|TRBV7-2|few
CASSSTSGRNTGELFF
TGTGCCAGCAGCAGTACTAGCGGGCGCAACACCGGGGAGCTGTTTTTT
>TRBJ1-5|.|TRBV7-2|.
CASSQQERGNQPQHF
TGTGCCAGCAGCCAACAGGAGCGGGGGAATCAGCCCCAGCATTTT
>TRBJ1-1|.|TRBV12-3/TRBV12-4|few
CASSLYDRLNTEAFF
TGTGCCAGCAGTTTATACGACAGATTGAACACTGAAGCTTTCTTT